The TCR beta chain under discussion was sequenced for a study of OX40 agonist ivuxolimab in advanced cancers. Trimming shortened V by 1 base and J by 5 bases, and 8 bases separated the two germline ends. Germline assignment: CDR1 SEHNR and CDR2 FQNEAQ (reference sequence). CDR3 length: 14 amino acids. TCRdb keeps only in-frame clones here, not all; method: immunoSEQ multiplex PCR. The table includes about 42,000 clones, about 86% detected once. The chain employs TRBV7-9 and TRBJ1-4; no firm D call. Here the sequenced sample was CD4+ or CD8+ T cells sorted from blood, taken in a trial of the OX40 agonist ivuxolimab. This receptor was obtained from an adult with an advanced solid tumor such as melanoma, head and neck, liver or kidney cancer. CDR3 amino acids: CASSLESFNEKLFF. Written as DNA, the CDR3 is TGTGCCAGCAGCTTAGAGAGTTTCAATGAAAAACTGTTTTTT.